This record covers a single T cell receptor (beta chain). Its specificity is unknown. This sample stems from a study of blood T cells in healthy people across ages. In terms of origin and age, donors were healthy Caucasian individuals from Russia aged 6 to 90. General study results and limits: Greater diversity and more naive CD4+ cells were seen in long-lived donors than in aged donors. Donor CMV status was unknown, possibly confounding expanded clonotype changes.

The ends lost 0 bases at V and 4 bases at J; junction bases unmatched: 4. The CDR3 totals 15 residues. CDR1 and CDR2 from the germline V gene are SGDLS and YYNGEE. Together with a sample-barcoded 5' primer, a J-beta primer mix was included in a second PCR lasting about 6 to 11 cycles. Each CDR3 protein is one row after TCRdb ran MiXCR on the 5' RACE reads. The sample has 730,000 or so distinct CDR3 sequences; roughly 41% are singletons. This sequence was found in a man older than 75 in good health. The chain joins TRBV9 to TRBJ1-5; TRBD1 matches at 7 bases. Sequencing was performed on blood. In DNA form, the CDR3 reads TGTGCCAGCAGCGTAGAAGGGGACAGTAATCAGCCCCAGCATTTT. As protein: CASSVEGDSNQPQHF.